This T cell receptor (beta chain) was found in a study of control samples from healthy donors and cancer patients. Some clones are missing from TCRdb's copy, which holds only in-frame ones; the method was immunoSEQ multiplex PCR. The sample has about 77,000 clones, over 80% seen once; the top ten hold 5.8%. V was shortened by 2 bases and J by 0 bases, with 8 bases between the two germline ends. CDR1 is LNHDA, CDR2 SQIVND, per germline (reference sequence). This CDR3 contains 15 residues. The rearrangement uses TRBV19 and TRBJ1-5; no clear D gene. The sample taken for sequencing was blood. The receptor was derived from a woman aged 60-75 years in good health. CDR3 sequence: CASSINWHSNQPQHF. The CDR3 bases are TGTGCCAGTAGTATAAATTGGCATAGCAATCAGCCCCAGCATTTT.